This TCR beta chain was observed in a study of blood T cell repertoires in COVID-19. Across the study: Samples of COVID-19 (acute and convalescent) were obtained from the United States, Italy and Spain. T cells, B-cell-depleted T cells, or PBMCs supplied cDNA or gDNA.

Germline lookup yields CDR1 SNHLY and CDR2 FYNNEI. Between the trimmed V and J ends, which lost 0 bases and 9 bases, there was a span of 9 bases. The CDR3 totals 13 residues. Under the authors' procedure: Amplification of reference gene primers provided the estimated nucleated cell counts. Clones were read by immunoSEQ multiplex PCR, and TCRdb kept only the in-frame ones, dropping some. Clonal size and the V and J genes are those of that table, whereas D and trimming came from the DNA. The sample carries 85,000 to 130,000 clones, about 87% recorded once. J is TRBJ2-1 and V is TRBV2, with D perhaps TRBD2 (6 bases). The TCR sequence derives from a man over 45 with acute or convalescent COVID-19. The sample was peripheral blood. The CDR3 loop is CASSEARRGEQFF. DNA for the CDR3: TGTGCCAGCAGTGAAGCACGGCGGGGTGAGCAGTTCTTC.